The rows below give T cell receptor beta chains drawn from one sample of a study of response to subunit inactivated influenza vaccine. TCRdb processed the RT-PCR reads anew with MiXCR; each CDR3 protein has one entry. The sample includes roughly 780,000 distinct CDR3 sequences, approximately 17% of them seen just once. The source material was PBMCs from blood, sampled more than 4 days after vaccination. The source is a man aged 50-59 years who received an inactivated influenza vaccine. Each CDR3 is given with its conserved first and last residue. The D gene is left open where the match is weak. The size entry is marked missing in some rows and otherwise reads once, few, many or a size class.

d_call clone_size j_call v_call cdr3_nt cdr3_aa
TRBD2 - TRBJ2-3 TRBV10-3 TGTGCCATCAGTGGGGCTAGCGGGACAGATACGCAGTATTTT CAISGASGTDTQYF
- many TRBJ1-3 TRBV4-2 TGTGCCAGCAGCCCAGGTCAGGGTGGAAACACCATATATTTT CASSPGQGGNTIYF
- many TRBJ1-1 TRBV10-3 TGTGCCATCAGTGAGCCGGGACGGACGAACACTGAAGCTTTCTTT CAISEPGRTNTEAFF
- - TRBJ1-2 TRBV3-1 TGTGCCAGCAGCCAAGACCAGGGGCTTGGCTACACCTTC CASSQDQGLGYTF
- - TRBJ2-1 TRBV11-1 TGTGCCAGCAGTCAAGGGATATTCGGGACACCATACAATGAGCAGTTCTTC CASSQGIFGTPYNEQFF
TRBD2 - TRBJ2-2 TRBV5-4 TGTGCCAGCAGCCCTCTAGCGGGGGGGCCTACCGGGGAGCTGTTTTTT CASSPLAGGPTGELFF
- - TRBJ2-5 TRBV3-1 TGTGCCAGCAGGCTCGCAGCGCACCAAGAGACCCAGTACTTC CASRLAAHQETQYF
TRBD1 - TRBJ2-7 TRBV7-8 TGTGCCAGCAGCTCCACCAGGGGGCCGCGGGGCTACGAGCAGTACTTC CASSSTRGPRGYEQYF
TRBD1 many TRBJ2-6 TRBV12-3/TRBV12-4 TGTGCCAGCAGGGGAATCAGGGGGAATGGGGCCAACGTCCTGACTTTC CASRGIRGNGANVLTF
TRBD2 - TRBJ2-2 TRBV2 TGTGCCAGCAGCCTCACTCTGAGCGGGGTAAACACCGGGGAGCTGTTTTTT CASSLTLSGVNTGELFF
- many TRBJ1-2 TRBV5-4 TGTGCCAGCAGCTTGGCCCTACAGACTAACTATGGCTACACCTTC CASSLALQTNYGYTF
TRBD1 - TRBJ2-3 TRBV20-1 TGCAGTGCTAGCGACCCGGGACAGAGCACAGATACGCAGTATTTT CSASDPGQSTDTQYF
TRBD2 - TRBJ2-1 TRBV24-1 TGTGCCACCAGTGATTCGCCCGGGACTAGCCTCCGTACTGAGCAGTTCTTC CATSDSPGTSLRTEQFF
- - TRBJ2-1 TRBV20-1 TGCAGTGCTAGAGGGGGGACAACCAATGAGCAGTTCTTC CSARGGTTNEQFF
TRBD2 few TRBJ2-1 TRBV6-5 TGTGCCAGCAGTTATAGAACTAGCGAGGATGAGCAGTTCTTC CASSYRTSEDEQFF
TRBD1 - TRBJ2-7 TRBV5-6 TGTGCCAGCAGCATGCCTGGGACAGGGGTCGAGCAGTACTTC CASSMPGTGVEQYF
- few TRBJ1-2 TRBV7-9 TGTGCCAGCAGCTTCGGGCCGCCGAGATATGGCTACACCTTC CASSFGPPRYGYTF
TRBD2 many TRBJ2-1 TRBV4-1 TGCGCCAGCAGCCAAGGAGCGGGAGCAGGTGATGAGCAGTTCTTC CASSQGAGAGDEQFF
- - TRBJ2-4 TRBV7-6 TGTGCCAGCAGCTTAGAGAGCAGTGGGGCCGGGTCTGCCAAAAACATTCAGTACTTC CASSLESSGAGSAKNIQYF
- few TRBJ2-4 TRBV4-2 TGTGCCAGCAGGAAATTGATGGACAAAAACATTCAGTACTTC CASRKLMDKNIQYF
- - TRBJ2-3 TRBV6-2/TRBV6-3 TGTGCCAGCAGTCGCTTAGATACGCAGTATTTT CASSRLDTQYF
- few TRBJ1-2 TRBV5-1 TGCGCCAGCAGCCCCGGACACACTAACTATGGCTACACCTTC CASSPGHTNYGYTF
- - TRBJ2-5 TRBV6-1 TGTGCCAGCTCTACCCCAGGGGGGGGCGGCGAGACCCAGTACTTC CASSTPGGGGETQYF